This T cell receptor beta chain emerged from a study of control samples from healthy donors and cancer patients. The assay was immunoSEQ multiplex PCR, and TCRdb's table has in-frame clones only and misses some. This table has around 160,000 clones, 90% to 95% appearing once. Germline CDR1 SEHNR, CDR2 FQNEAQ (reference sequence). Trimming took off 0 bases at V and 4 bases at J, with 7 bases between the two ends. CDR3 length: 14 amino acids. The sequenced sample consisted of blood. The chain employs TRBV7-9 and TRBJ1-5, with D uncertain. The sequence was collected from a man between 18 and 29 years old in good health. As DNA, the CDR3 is TGTGCCAGCAGCTTAGCGTTCGAGAATCAGCCCCAGCATTTT. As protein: CASSLAFENQPQHF.